This is a list of T cell receptor beta chains from one sample in a study of identifying expanded T cells in peripheral blood. Libraries were prepared by immunoSEQ multiplex PCR; TCRdb keeps only in-frame clonotypes and omits some of them. The sample yields 70,000 to 95,000 clones, over 85% seen once. Sequencing was carried out using blood. The source of these receptors is a person aged 18 to 70 in good health. Both conserved end residues are part of each CDR3. D genes are given only for firm matches. The size field is filled for only some rows; it gives once, few, many or a size class.

size: once; length: 13; D: TRBD1; J: TRBJ1-2; V: TRBV5-5; DNA: TGTGCCAGCAGCTTGTGGACAGGGGGAGGCTACACCTTC; CDR3: CASSLWTGGGYTF
size: NA; length: 13; D: NA; J: TRBJ2-1; V: TRBV18; DNA: TGTGCCAGCTCCCGGGACCAGGTACTTGAGCAGTTCTTC; CDR3: CASSRDQVLEQFF
size: NA; length: 14; D: NA; J: TRBJ1-1; V: TRBV2; DNA: TGTGCCAGCAAGCAAGGGACACAGAACACTGAAGCTTTCTTT; CDR3: CASKQGTQNTEAFF
size: NA; length: 13; D: NA; J: TRBJ1-1; V: TRBV6-1; DNA: TGTGCCAGCAACCTGGACAGTACTCTGGAAGCTTTCTTT; CDR3: CASNLDSTLEAFF
size: NA; length: 15; D: TRBD1; J: TRBJ2-1; V: TRBV7-6; DNA: TGTGCCAGCAGCTTAGGGGTCCAGGGGGTGAGTGAGCAGTTCTTC; CDR3: CASSLGVQGVSEQFF
size: NA; length: 14; D: NA; J: TRBJ2-7; V: TRBV5-1; DNA: TGCGCCAGCAGTCCCGGTCGTGGCTCCTACGAGCAGTACTTC; CDR3: CASSPGRGSYEQYF
size: NA; length: 19; D: NA; J: TRBJ1-6; V: TRBV14; DNA: TGTGCCAGCAGCCAAGATGAGAGACACCCGAGCTCCTATAATTCACCCCTCCACTTT; CDR3: CASSQDERHPSSYNSPLHF
size: NA; length: 15; D: NA; J: TRBJ2-5; V: TRBV7-3; DNA: TGTGCCAGCAGCTTAAAAGGGGGACGTGGTGGGACCCAGTACTTC; CDR3: CASSLKGGRGGTQYF
size: NA; length: 13; D: NA; J: TRBJ1-2; V: TRBV15; DNA: TGTGCCACCAGAGGGTCCGGTCAACGGGGCTACACCTTC; CDR3: CATRGSGQRGYTF
size: NA; length: 14; D: TRBD1; J: TRBJ1-6; V: TRBV15; DNA: TGTGCCACCAGTCGGGACAGGACTAATTCACCCCTCCACTTT; CDR3: CATSRDRTNSPLHF
size: NA; length: 12; D: TRBD1; J: TRBJ2-1; V: TRBV30; DNA: TGTGCCTCGGGGACAGGAAACAATGAGCAGTTCTTC; CDR3: CASGTGNNEQFF
size: NA; length: 14; D: NA; J: TRBJ1-4; V: TRBV19; DNA: TGTGCCAGTAGTATTTCAGGGGAAGGTGAAAAACTGTTTTTT; CDR3: CASSISGEGEKLFF
size: NA; length: 14; D: TRBD1; J: TRBJ1-2; V: TRBV5-1; DNA: TGCGCCAGCAGCGGGGACAGGGCTAACTATGGCTACACCTTC; CDR3: CASSGDRANYGYTF
size: NA; length: 14; D: NA; J: TRBJ1-4; V: TRBV6-1; DNA: TGTGCCAGCAGTGAAGCCCCCAACAATGAAAAACTGTTTTTT; CDR3: CASSEAPNNEKLFF
size: NA; length: 14; D: NA; J: TRBJ2-7; V: TRBV5-1; DNA: TGCGCCAGCAGCGTAAGGCAGGGGACCTACGAGCAGTACTTC; CDR3: CASSVRQGTYEQYF
size: NA; length: 15; D: NA; J: TRBJ1-4; V: TRBV15; DNA: TGTGCCACCAGCAGAGCTGGGACCAATAATGAAAAACTGTTTTTT; CDR3: CATSRAGTNNEKLFF
size: NA; length: 12; D: NA; J: TRBJ1-1; V: TRBV18; DNA: TGTGCCAGCTCAAAACGGGGGAGTGAAGCTTTCTTT; CDR3: CASSKRGSEAFF
size: NA; length: 13; D: NA; J: TRBJ2-5; V: TRBV29-1; DNA: TGCAGCGTCCGGGACGGAATTCAAGAGACCCAGTACTTC; CDR3: CSVRDGIQETQYF
size: NA; length: 13; D: NA; J: TRBJ1-5; V: TRBV4-1; DNA: TGCGCCAGCAGCCAAGATCTGGATCAGCCCCAGCATTTT; CDR3: CASSQDLDQPQHF
size: NA; length: 16; D: NA; J: TRBJ2-6; V: TRBV2; DNA: TGTGCCAGCAGGGAACAGGAATTCCCTGGGGCCAACGTCCTGACTTTC; CDR3: CASREQEFPGANVLTF
size: NA; length: 16; D: TRBD1; J: TRBJ2-2; V: TRBV7-3; DNA: TGTGCCAGCAGGCGTACCGGGACAGGGAACACCGGGGAGCTGTTTTTT; CDR3: CASRRTGTGNTGELFF
size: NA; length: 15; D: NA; J: TRBJ2-2; V: TRBV6-5; DNA: TGTGCCAGCAGTTTCCGGCCGGGCGGCACCGGGGAGCTGTTTTTT; CDR3: CASSFRPGGTGELFF
size: NA; length: 13; D: NA; J: TRBJ2-2; V: TRBV7-9; DNA: TGTGCCAGCGCGGCGGGAACAACCGGGGAGCTGTTTTTT; CDR3: CASAAGTTGELFF
size: NA; length: 15; D: NA; J: TRBJ1-1; V: TRBV7-2; DNA: TGTGCCAGCAGCCTAGCCTCCGACCCGAACACTGAAGCTTTCTTT; CDR3: CASSLASDPNTEAFF
size: NA; length: 15; D: NA; J: TRBJ1-5; V: TRBV15; DNA: TGTGCCACCAGAGCCCCCGGTGATAGCAATCAGCCCCAGCATTTT; CDR3: CATRAPGDSNQPQHF
size: NA; length: 16; D: NA; J: TRBJ2-2; V: TRBV30; DNA: TGTGCCTGGAGTGGGTGGAGGGGGGCGAACACCGGGGAGCTGTTTTTT; CDR3: CAWSGWRGANTGELFF